This T cell receptor (beta chain) was recovered during a study of blood T cell repertoires in COVID-19. Study as a whole: COVID-19 samples, acute and convalescent, were from the United States, Italy and Spain. Nucleic acid was either cDNA or gDNA, and it came from T cells, B-cell-depleted T cells, or PBMCs.

In the original processing: For nucleated cells, counts were estimated from reference gene primer amplification. Data came from immunoSEQ multiplex PCR; TCRdb stores just in-frame clones and leaves some out. V and J calls and clone size follow that table, whereas D and trimming were derived from the DNA. The data contain 94,000 or so clones, roughly 84% of them singletons. The CDR3 spans 14 residues. Germline V gives CDR1 LGHDT, CDR2 YNNKEL (reference sequence). Trimming stripped 2 bases from V and 6 bases from J, with 14 bases between. This sequence joins TRBV3-1 (or the pseudogene TRBV3-2) and TRBJ2-7; D possibly corresponds to TRBD1 (7 bases). Material for sequencing was peripheral blood. The sequence derives from a man in his 60s with acute or convalescent COVID-19. In nucleotides, the CDR3 is TGTGCCAGCAGCCAAAAGACAGGGAGGTTCGAGCAGTACTTC. It is translated as CASSQKTGRFEQYF.